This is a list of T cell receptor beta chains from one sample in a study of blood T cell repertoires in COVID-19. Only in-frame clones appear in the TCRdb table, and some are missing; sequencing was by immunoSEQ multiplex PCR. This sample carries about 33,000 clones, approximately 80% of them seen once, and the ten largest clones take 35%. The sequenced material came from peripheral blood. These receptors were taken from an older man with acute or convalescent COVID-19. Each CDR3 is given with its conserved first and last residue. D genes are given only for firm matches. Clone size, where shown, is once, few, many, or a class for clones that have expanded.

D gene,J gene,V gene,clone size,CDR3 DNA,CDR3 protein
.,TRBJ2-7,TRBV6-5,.,TGTGCCAGCAGTCCTAACAGGGCAGGCTACGAGCAGTACTTC,CASSPNRAGYEQYF
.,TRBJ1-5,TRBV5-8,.,TGTGCCAGCAGCCCACGCCCGTCGCGGGGGGCGGGTGGATATCAGCCCCAGCATTTT,CASSPRPSRGAGGYQPQHF
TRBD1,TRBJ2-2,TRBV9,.,TGTGCCAGCAGCGTAGCCGACAGGGCCCCCACCGGGGAGCTGTTTTTT,CASSVADRAPTGELFF
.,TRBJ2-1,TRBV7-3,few,TGTGCCAGCAGCCCACTGGGCGGGGTAAATGAGCAGTTCTTC,CASSPLGGVNEQFF
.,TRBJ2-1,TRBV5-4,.,TGTGCCAGCAGCTTCTCGCGGGGAAGCAATGAGCAGTTCTTC,CASSFSRGSNEQFF
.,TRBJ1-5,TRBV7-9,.,TGTGCCAGCAGCGAGGAAACGGAATATTATCAGCCCCAGCATTTT,CASSEETEYYQPQHF
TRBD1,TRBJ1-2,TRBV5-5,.,TGTGCCAGCAGCCGTACGACAGGGGGCTACCCTGGCTACACCTTC,CASSRTTGGYPGYTF
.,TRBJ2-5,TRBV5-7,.,TGTGCCAGCAGCTTTCGCCGGGACAACCCTTCGGGGACCCAGTACTTC,CASSFRRDNPSGTQYF
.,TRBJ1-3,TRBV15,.,TGTGCCACCAGCAGAGATAAAACAGGGGGAAACACCATATATTTT,CATSRDKTGGNTIYF
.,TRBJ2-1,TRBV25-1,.,TGTGCCAGCAGTGAATGGGGACTGGAGACCTACAATGAGCAGTTCTTC,CASSEWGLETYNEQFF
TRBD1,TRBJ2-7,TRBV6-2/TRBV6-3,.,TGTGCCAGCAGACCTACAGGGGGCGGTAGCGGCGAGCAGTACTTC,CASRPTGGGSGEQYF
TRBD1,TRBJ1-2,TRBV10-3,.,TGTGCCATCAGCGAGGGGGCTGGAGGCTACACCTTC,CAISEGAGGYTF
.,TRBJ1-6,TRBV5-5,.,TGTGCCAGCAGCCCAGGGGTACAGCCAAATTCACCCCTCCACTTT,CASSPGVQPNSPLHF
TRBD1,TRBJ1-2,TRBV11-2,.,TGTGCCAGCAGCTTACAGGGGGCGAGTGGCTACACCTTC,CASSLQGASGYTF
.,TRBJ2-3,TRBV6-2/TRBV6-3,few,TGTGCCAGCAGCAAAGGGCAGGGATGGACAGATACGCAGTATTTT,CASSKGQGWTDTQYF
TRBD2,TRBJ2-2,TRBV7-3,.,TGTGCCAGCAGCCCTAGCGGGGGTGCTACGAACACCGGGGAGCTGTTTTTT,CASSPSGGATNTGELFF
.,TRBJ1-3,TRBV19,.,TGTGCCAGTAGTATAGATCTGGACAGACTCTCTGGAAACACCATATATTTT,CASSIDLDRLSGNTIYF
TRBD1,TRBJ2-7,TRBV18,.,TGTGCCAGCTCGCCGGACAGGGGGCGATTTGAGCAGTACTTC,CASSPDRGRFEQYF
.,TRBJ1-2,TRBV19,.,TGTGCCAGTAGTATCCAGGGCCTGGGCGGCTACACCTTC,CASSIQGLGGYTF
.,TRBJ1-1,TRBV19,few,TGTGCCAGTAGTATCCGGGGTGGCGTGAACACTGAAGCTTTCTTT,CASSIRGGVNTEAFF
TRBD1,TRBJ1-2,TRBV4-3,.,TGCGCCAGCAGCCAAGACCTGAACAGGGGGCTCTATGGCTACACCTTC,CASSQDLNRGLYGYTF
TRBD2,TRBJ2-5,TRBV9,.,TGTGCCAGCAGCGTAGGAGGAGCGGGGGGCGGGGAGACCCAGTACTTC,CASSVGGAGGGETQYF
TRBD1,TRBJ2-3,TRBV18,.,TGTGCCAGCTCACGAACAGGGGCTGGAGATACGCAGTATTTT,CASSRTGAGDTQYF
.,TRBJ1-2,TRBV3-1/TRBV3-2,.,TGTGCCAGCAGCCAAGCGTACGGCGGATATGGCTACACCTTC,CASSQAYGGYGYTF
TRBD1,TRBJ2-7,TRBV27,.,TGTGCCAGCAGTTTACGGGGACAGGGGCACTACGAGCAGTACTTC,CASSLRGQGHYEQYF
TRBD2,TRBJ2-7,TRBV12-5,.,TGTGCTAGTGGTTTGGGCGGGGGGGCCTACGAGCAGTACTTC,CASGLGGGAYEQYF
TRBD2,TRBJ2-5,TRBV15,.,TGTGCCACCAGACCTCCGGGAGGAAGGGAGACCCAGTACTTC,CATRPPGGRETQYF
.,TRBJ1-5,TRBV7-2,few,TGTGCCAGCAGCTTCAACAGGGACAATCAGCCCCAGCATTTT,CASSFNRDNQPQHF
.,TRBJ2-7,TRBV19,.,TGTGCCAGCCTCGGGACATCAGCCTACGAGCAGTACTTC,CASLGTSAYEQYF
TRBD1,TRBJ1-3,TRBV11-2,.,TGTGCCAGCAGCTGGGGACAGGGAAACACCATATATTTT,CASSWGQGNTIYF
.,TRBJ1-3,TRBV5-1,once,TGCGCCAGCAGCTTGGGTGCGGGGGGGCACTCTGGAAACACCATATATTTT,CASSLGAGGHSGNTIYF
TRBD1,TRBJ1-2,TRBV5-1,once,TGCGCCAGCAGCTGGAACCGGGACAGGGATGGCTACACCTTC,CASSWNRDRDGYTF
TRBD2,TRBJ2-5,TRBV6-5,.,TGTGCCAGCAGTTACCTTGCGGGGGGTTGGGCCCAGTACTTC,CASSYLAGGWAQYF
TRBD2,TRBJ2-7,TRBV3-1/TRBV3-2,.,TGTGCCAGCAGCCAAGGACTAGCGGGGCCGGGAGAATTC,CASSQGLAGPGEF
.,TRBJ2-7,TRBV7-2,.,TGTGCCAGCAGCTCCCTTCAGGGGTACGAGCAGTACTTC,CASSSLQGYEQYF
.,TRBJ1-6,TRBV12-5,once,TGTGCTAGTGGCCTCGCGAATTCACCCCTCCACTTT,CASGLANSPLHF
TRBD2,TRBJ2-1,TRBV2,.,TGTGCCAGCAGTGCGGAAAATAGCGGGGGGTTCGGGAATGAGCAGTTCTTC,CASSAENSGGFGNEQFF
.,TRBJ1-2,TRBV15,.,TGTGCCACCAGCACAGGCTATGGCTACACCTTC,CATSTGYGYTF
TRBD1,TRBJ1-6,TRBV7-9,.,TGTGCCAGCAGCTTTAGTAATCCGGGACAGGGAAACTCACCCCTCCACTTT,CASSFSNPGQGNSPLHF
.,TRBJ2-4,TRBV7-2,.,TGTGCCAGCAGCTTAGCGGGGGCTCCCAAAAACATTCAGTACTTC,CASSLAGAPKNIQYF
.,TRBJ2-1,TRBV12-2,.,TGTGCAAGTCGCTGCCGGGACAGAAACAATGAGCAGTTCTTC,CASRCRDRNNEQFF
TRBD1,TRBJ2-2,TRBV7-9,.,TGTGCCAGCTCCCCCGCAGGGGGCTACACCGGGGAGCTGTTTTTT,CASSPAGGYTGELFF
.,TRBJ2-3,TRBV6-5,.,TGTGCCGGACAGACTTCATTGGGTGGAGATACGCAGTATTTT,CAGQTSLGGDTQYF
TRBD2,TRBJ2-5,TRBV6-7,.,TGTGCCAGCAGTCGGGGGGAGGACGAGACCCAGTACTTC,CASSRGEDETQYF
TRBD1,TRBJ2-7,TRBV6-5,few,TGTGCCAGCAGTTTCAGGGGGCATCGGGAGCAGTACTTC,CASSFRGHREQYF
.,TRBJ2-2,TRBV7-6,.,TGTGCCAGCAGCTTAGCTCCCCCCGGGGGGCGAGGCGGGGAGCTGTTTTTT,CASSLAPPGGRGGELFF
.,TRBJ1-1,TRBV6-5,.,TGTGCCAGCAGTTACGCCGTAAGGAGCACTGAAGCTTTCTTT,CASSYAVRSTEAFF
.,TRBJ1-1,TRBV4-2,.,TGTGCCAGCAGCCAAGATTGGCAGTCTAACACTGAAGCTTTCTTT,CASSQDWQSNTEAFF
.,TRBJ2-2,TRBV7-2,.,TGTGCCAGCACCCCGAAAGGGGGGGGCGGCGGCGGGGAGCTGTTTTTT,CASTPKGGGGGGELFF
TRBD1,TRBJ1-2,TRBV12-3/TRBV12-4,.,TGTGCCAGCAGTTTGACAGGGGGCTATGGCTACACCTTC,CASSLTGGYGYTF
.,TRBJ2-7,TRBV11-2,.,TGTGCCAGCAGCCAGACGGGCTACGAGCAGTACTTC,CASSQTGYEQYF
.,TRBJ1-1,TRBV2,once,TGTGCCAGCAACCTGGTCTCAGGACGGCAGGGCGCTGAAGCTTTCTTT,CASNLVSGRQGAEAFF
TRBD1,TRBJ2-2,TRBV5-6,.,TGTGCCAGCAGCTTCTTCCCAGGGGGTAACACCGGGGAGCTGTTTTTT,CASSFFPGGNTGELFF
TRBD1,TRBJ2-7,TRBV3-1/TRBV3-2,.,TGTGCCAGCACCAGGGGCCACCACAGGGACAGGAACGAGCAGTACTTC,CASTRGHHRDRNEQYF
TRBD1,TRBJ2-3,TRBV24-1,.,TGTGCCACCAGTGATTACAGGGGGGACACAGATACGCAGTATTTT,CATSDYRGDTDTQYF
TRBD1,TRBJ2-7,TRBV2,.,TGTGCCGGACGCCGGGACAGTGTCTCCTACGAGCAGTACTTC,CAGRRDSVSYEQYF